A single sample is the source of the 5 T cell receptor beta chains below, sequenced in a study of cytomegalovirus exposure and HLA in healthy donors. PCR employed 60 Vbeta and 13 Jbeta primers. Sequenced by immunoSEQ multiplex PCR; TCRdb stores in-frame clones only, minus some. The sample carries under 100,000 clones, 9.5% to 13% recorded once. Sequencing input: PBMCs. These receptors came from a man aged 55 to 70 in good health and CMV-seropositive.

This clone was observed a few times. The rearrangement uses TRBV2 and TRBJ2-7, with 9 positions matching TRBD1. This CDR3 contains 13 residues. CDR1 and CDR2 (germline): SNHLY, FYNNEI. The ends lost 6 bases at V and 2 bases at J; junction bases unmatched: 2. CDR3 residues: CASSRDRAYEQYF. The CDR3 region has the DNA TGTGCCAGCAGCCGGGACAGGGCCTACGAGCAGTACTTC.

The chain employs TRBV5-4 and TRBJ2-7; D is perhaps TRBD1 (6 bases). Germline V gives CDR1 SGHNT, CDR2 YYREEE (reference sequence). This CDR3 is built from 11 residues. V lost 4 bases to trimming and J lost 5 bases, with 7 bases between them. CDR3: CASSRDNEQYV. CDR3 sequence (DNA): TGTGCCAGCAGCCGGGACAACGAGCAGTACGTC.

CDR3 DNA sequence: TGTGCCAGTTATGGTCCCGGGGGGAACACTGAAGCTTTCTTT. Its protein product is CASYGPGGNTEAFF. The chain is built from TRBV19 and TRBJ1-1; a possible D gene is TRBD1 (5 bases). V lost 8 bases to trimming and J lost 1 base, with 14 bases between them. CDR1 LNHDA and CDR2 SQIVND come from the germline V gene (reference sequence). The CDR3 runs 14 residues.

This clone occurred a few times. The chain recombines TRBV5-1 with TRBJ1-5; 9 bases are a match to TRBD1. There are 15 residues in the CDR3. V shed 4 bases and J 7 bases; nucleotides not matched to a gene: 9. Germline V CDR1 and CDR2: SGHRS, YFSETQ. The CDR3 is CASSKSTGGAQPQHF. Written as DNA, the CDR3 is TGCGCCAGCAGCAAATCCACAGGGGGCGCCCAGCCCCAGCATTTT.

This clone showed up just a few times. The V call is TRBV7-3, the J call TRBJ1-5, with 10 bases that match TRBD1. J lost 1 base, V lost 8 bases, and 14 bases had no gene match. CDR1 and CDR2 (germline): SGHTA, FQGTGA. This CDR3 has 18 amino acids. The CDR3 sequence is CASDKTGTGVGSNQPQHF. The CDR3 DNA sequence: TGTGCCAGCGATAAAACCGGGACAGGGGTAGGGAGCAATCAGCCCCAGCATTTT.